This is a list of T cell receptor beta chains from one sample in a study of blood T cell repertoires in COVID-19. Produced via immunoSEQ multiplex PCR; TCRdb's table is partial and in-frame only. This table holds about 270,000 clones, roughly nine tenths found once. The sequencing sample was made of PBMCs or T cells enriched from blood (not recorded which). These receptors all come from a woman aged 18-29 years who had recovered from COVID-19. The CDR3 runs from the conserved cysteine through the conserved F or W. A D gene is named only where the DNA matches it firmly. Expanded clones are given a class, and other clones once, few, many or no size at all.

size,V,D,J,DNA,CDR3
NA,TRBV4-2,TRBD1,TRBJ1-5,TGTGCCAGCAGCCATGTGCCGGGACAGGGCAATCAGCCCCAGCATTTT,CASSHVPGQGNQPQHF
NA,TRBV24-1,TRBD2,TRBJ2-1,TGTGCCACCAGTGATCCGTCGGGGGGAGCCTACAATGAGCAGTTCTTC,CATSDPSGGAYNEQFF
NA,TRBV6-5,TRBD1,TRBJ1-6,TGTGCCAGCAGGGACAGGGGCCTATCACCCCTCCACTTT,CASRDRGLSPLHF
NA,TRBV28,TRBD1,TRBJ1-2,TGTGCCAGCAGTTTATGGCGGGACAGGGGGCGGGATGGCTACACCTTC,CASSLWRDRGRDGYTF
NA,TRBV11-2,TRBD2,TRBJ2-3,TGTGCCAGCAGCTTAGGTGGGGGGGAAACAGATACGCAGTATTTT,CASSLGGGETDTQYF
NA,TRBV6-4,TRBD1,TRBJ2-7,TGTGCCAGCAGTGATCCGACAGGGGAAGCGGACGAGCAGTACTTC,CASSDPTGEADEQYF
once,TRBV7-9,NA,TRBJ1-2,TGTGCCGCAAGGGGAGGTTATGGCTACACCTTC,CAARGGYGYTF
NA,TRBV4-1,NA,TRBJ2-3,TGCGCCAGCAGCCAAGGGAAAGAGGTTCGAGATACGCAGTATTTT,CASSQGKEVRDTQYF
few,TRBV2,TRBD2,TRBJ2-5,TGTGCCAGCAGGCTGACTAGCGGGGGGAGAGAGACCCAGTACTTC,CASRLTSGGRETQYF
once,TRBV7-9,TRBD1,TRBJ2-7,TGTGCCAGCAGCCTACAGGGGGCCCACGAGCAGTACTTC,CASSLQGAHEQYF
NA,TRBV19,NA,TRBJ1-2,TGTGCCAGTAAGTCCGGCAGGGGCCCTTATGGCTACACCTTC,CASKSGRGPYGYTF
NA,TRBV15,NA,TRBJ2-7,TGTGCCACCAGCAGAGGGGAGACAGGTTACGAGCAGTACTTC,CATSRGETGYEQYF
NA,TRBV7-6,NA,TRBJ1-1,TGTGCCAGCTCGGGGGACGGGGGCACTGAAGCTTTCTTT,CASSGDGGTEAFF
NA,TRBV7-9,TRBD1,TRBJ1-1,TGTGCCAGCAGCATACAGGGGGCGACTGAAGCTTTCTTT,CASSIQGATEAFF
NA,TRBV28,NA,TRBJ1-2,TGTGCCAGCAGTTTTTCATGGAGTCTCTCCATTAACTATGGCTACACCTTC,CASSFSWSLSINYGYTF
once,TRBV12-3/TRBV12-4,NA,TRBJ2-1,TGTGCCAGCAGTTTGTCAGCCTACAATGAGCAGTTCTTC,CASSLSAYNEQFF
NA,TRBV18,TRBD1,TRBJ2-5,TGTGCCAGCTCGCACTCCGGGACAGAAGAGACCCAGTACTTC,CASSHSGTEETQYF
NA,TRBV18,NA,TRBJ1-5,TGTGCCAGCTCACCAGTCAGGCAGGGTGGCAATCAGCCCCAGCATTTT,CASSPVRQGGNQPQHF
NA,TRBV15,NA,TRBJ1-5,TGTGCCACCAGCAGAGATCGAGGGAGCGGCCAGCCCCAGCATTTT,CATSRDRGSGQPQHF
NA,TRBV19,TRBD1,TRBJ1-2,TGTGCCAGTAGATACTCCCCTGGGGCAGGGGGCGATGGCTACACCTTC,CASRYSPGAGGDGYTF
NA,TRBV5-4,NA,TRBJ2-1,TGTGCCAGCAGCCCTAGGGAAGGGGGGGCCTACAATGAGCAGTTCTTC,CASSPREGGAYNEQFF
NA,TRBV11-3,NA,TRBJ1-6,TGTGCCAGCAGCACCGGACAGCAGAATTCACCCCTCCACTTT,CASSTGQQNSPLHF